A single sample is the source of the 25 T cell receptor beta chains below, sequenced in a study of shared clonotypes between healthy human individuals (dated by TCRdb to the early 2020s). CD8 naive samples were obtained by positive selection for CCR7 among CD45RO-negative cells, yielding a CD45RA+CCR7+ population from which TemRA cells were excluded. The method behind the library was the immunoSEQ multiplex PCR assay. Imported from immuneACCESS, the table was reduced by TCRdb to in-frame sequences with V and J called. These copies leave out some clones; in studies compared against another copy, an unresolved V gene accounts for under half, and the cause of the remainder is not known. The sample table shows around 2.1 million clones, and 93% are seen once. Together, the top ten hold approximately 1.7% of the sample. The source material was naive CD8+ T cells from PBMCs. The cell subset or site tag for this specimen amounts to: CD45RA+CCR7+. Every receptor here comes from a man aged 18 to 30 in good health. Some clones in this sample may be carry-over from other donors' samples.

CDR3 sequence reads: CACGNRAIRNTIYF. The DNA of the CDR3 is TGTGCCTGTGGGAACAGGGCAATTAGAAACACCATATATTTT. The V call is TRBV27, the J call TRBJ1-3, with a possible D match to TRBD1 (6 bases). CDR3 length equals 14 residues. Trimming cost V 11 bases and J 5 bases, with 19 bases left between them. Germline CDR1 reads MNHEY; CDR2 reads SMNVEV (reference sequence).

The V and J genes are TRBV6-1 and TRBJ2-5; 8 nucleotides align to TRBD2. The CDR3 extends over 18 amino acids. Germline lookup yields CDR1 MNHNS and CDR2 SASEGT. The V gene end was trimmed by 1 base and the J gene end by 4 bases; junction bases not matched to a gene: 14. CDR3 amino acids: CASSEESSGPKWGETQYF. The CDR3 DNA sequence: TGTGCCAGCAGTGAAGAGTCTAGCGGGCCCAAATGGGGAGAGACCCAGTACTTC.

The chain carries TRBV7-9 and TRBJ2-5, with a possible D match to TRBD2 (6 bases). V was pared by 2 bases and J by 4 bases, with 14 bases between. The CDR3 totals 15 residues. Germline assignment: CDR1 SEHNR and CDR2 FQNEAQ (reference sequence). The CDR3 sequence: CASSLLPAGIETQYF. In DNA form, the CDR3 reads TGTGCCAGCAGCTTACTCCCTGCGGGAATAGAGACCCAGTACTTC.

V and J are TRBV2 and TRBJ1-5, with a possible D match to TRBD1 (6 bases). V lost 3 bases and J lost 0, with 9 bases in between. CDR3 size: 15 residues. Germline CDR1 reads SNHLY; CDR2 reads FYNNEI. The CDR3 region has the DNA TGTGCCAGCAGTGATGGACAGTATAGCAATCAGCCCCAGCATTTT. This codes for CASSDGQYSNQPQHF. Variable domain in full (rest from reference TRBV2 and TRBJ1-5): EPEVTQTPSHQVTQMGQEVILRCVPISNHLYFYWYRQILGQKVEFLVSFYNNEISEKSEIFDDQFSVERPDGSNFTLKIRSTKLEDSAMYFCASSDGQYSNQPQHFGDGTRLSIL.

The chain links TRBV29-1 to TRBJ1-2; the D gene is possibly TRBD1 (6 bases). The CDR3 runs 17 residues. V was trimmed by 0 bases and J by 3 bases, leaving 20 bases between them. Germline V CDR1 and CDR2: SQVTM, ANQGSEA. CDR3 sequence reads: CSVEDPAGAPSYYGYTF. The CDR3 DNA follows: TGCAGCGTTGAAGATCCCGCAGGGGCCCCTTCTTACTATGGCTACACCTTC.

V gene TRBV2 combines with J gene TRBJ1-5; the match to TRBD1 covers 7 bases. J lost 4 bases, V lost 8 bases, and 11 bases had no gene match. Germline CDR1 SNHLY, CDR2 FYNNEI. The CDR3 contains 15 residues. CDR3 residues: CASVDRDNPNQPQHF. Written as DNA, the CDR3 is TGTGCCAGCGTCGACAGGGATAATCCTAATCAGCCCCAGCATTTT.

The genes are TRBV18 and TRBJ2-1, with TRBD2 matching over 9 bases. Unmatched junction bases numbered 4, after V lost 2 bases and J lost 5 bases. The germline gives CDR1 KGHSH, CDR2 LQKENI. This CDR3 comprises 15 residues. This CDR3 reads CASSPRLAVNNEQFF. In DNA, the CDR3 is TGTGCCAGCTCACCAAGACTAGCGGTGAACAATGAGCAGTTCTTC.

As to this clone: This same CDR3 is encoded by further DNA sequences in the sample. The gene calls are TRBV7-9 and TRBJ1-3; unclear D gene. The germline V gene has CDR1 SEHNR and CDR2 FQNEAQ (reference sequence). The CDR3 is 12 amino acids. Trimming shortened V by 1 base and J by 3 bases, and 1 base separated the two germline ends. The CDR3, as DNA: TGTGCCAGCAGCTTAGGTGGAAACACCATATATTTT. It encodes CASSLGGNTIYF.

As to this clone: Other nucleotide sequences from this sample produce the same CDR3. The V and J genes are TRBV4-1 and TRBJ1-3, with D unclear. Germline V lookup: CDR1 MGHRA, CDR2 YSYEKL. V lost 0 bases and J lost 0, with 6 bases in between. The CDR3 covers 15 residues. The DNA for the CDR3 is TGCGCCAGCAGCCAAGATAGAGGCTCTGGAAACACCATATATTTT. It is translated as CASSQDRGSGNTIYF.

This rearrangement joins TRBV2 to TRBJ2-7, with a weak D call TRBD1 (6 bases). Germline V lookup: CDR1 SNHLY, CDR2 FYNNEI. The V end lost 5 bases, the J end lost 1 base, and 15 bases lay between the germline ends. The CDR3 runs 15 residues. This CDR3 is CASSQRGTSSYEQYF. The CDR3 nucleotides read TGTGCCAGCAGTCAGAGGGGGACATCTTCCTACGAGCAGTACTTC. The full variable domain, rest sourced from reference TRBV2 and TRBJ2-7, is EPEVTQTPSHQVTQMGQEVILRCVPISNHLYFYWYRQILGQKVEFLVSFYNNEISEKSEIFDDQFSVERPDGSNFTLKIRSTKLEDSAMYFCASSQRGTSSYEQYFGPGTRLTVT.

Of note for this clone: Other DNA variants within this sample encode the same CDR3. The chain links TRBV10-3 to TRBJ2-7; maybe TRBD1 (5 bases). The CDR3 sequence is 13 residues long. V lost 6 bases to trimming and J lost 0 bases, with 9 bases between them. Looked up from germline, CDR1 is ENHRY and CDR2 is SYGVKD. This CDR3 reads CAIRTDSSYEQYF. Written as DNA, the CDR3 is TGTGCCATCAGGACCGACAGCTCCTACGAGCAGTACTTC.

The genes are TRBV7-6 and TRBJ2-1; D possibly matches TRBD1 or TRBD2 (6 bases each). The CDR3 loop spans 12 amino acids. The germline CDR1 and CDR2 sequences are SGHVS and FNYEAQ. Trimming stripped 5 bases from V and 9 bases from J, with 11 bases between. The CDR3 nucleotides are TGTGCCAGCAGCCCAGGGGAGGCTGAGCAGTTCTTC. Translation gives CASSPGEAEQFF.

J is TRBJ2-4 and V is TRBV5-1, with a weak D call TRBD1 (6 bases). CDR3 size: 17 residues. V shed 4 bases and J shed 3 bases, with 20 bases lying between them. The V gene's germline CDR1 is SGHRS and CDR2 YFSETQ. The CDR3 protein is CASSPRVGGEGKNIQYF. The CDR3 DNA sequence: TGCGCCAGCAGCCCAAGAGTTGGGGGCGAGGGCAAAAACATTCAGTACTTC.

J is TRBJ2-1 and V is TRBV10-3, with D possibly TRBD2 on 6 matching bases. Trimming cost V 8 bases and J 5 bases, with 10 bases left between them. The CDR3 loop spans 12 amino acids. The V gene's germline CDR1 is ENHRY and CDR2 SYGVKD. As DNA, the CDR3 is TGTGCCATCTCGTGGGGGGACAATGAGCAGTTCTTC. Amino acids: CAISWGDNEQFF.

This clone was seen a single time. The V gene is TRBV27, the J gene TRBJ2-7; no definite D call. The germline gives CDR1 MNHEY, CDR2 SMNVEV (reference sequence). Trimming stripped 5 bases from V and 2 bases from J, with 16 bases between. CDR3 length: 15 amino acids. The CDR3 DNA reads TGTGCCAGCAGTCCCCTCCCACCCATGACCTACGAGCAGTACTTC. It translates to CASSPLPPMTYEQYF.

The J gene is TRBJ2-1, the V gene TRBV6-6, with TRBD2 identical over 13 bases. CDR1 and CDR2 from the germline V gene are MNHNY and SVGAGI (reference sequence). The CDR3 covers 16 residues. Trimming took 0 bases from V and 9 from J; bases not matched to a gene: 5. The chain's CDR3 is CASSYSLAGGWGEQFF. Written as DNA, the CDR3 is TGTGCCAGCAGTTACTCACTAGCGGGAGGGTGGGGTGAGCAGTTCTTC.

The V gene is TRBV4-2, the J gene TRBJ2-2; the D call may be TRBD1 or TRBD2 (5 bases each). The V gene's germline CDR1 is LGHNA and CDR2 YNFKEQ. This CDR3 has 11 residues. V was pared by 5 bases and J by 8 bases, with 6 bases between. In nucleotides, the CDR3 is TGTGCCAGCAGCTGGGGGGGGGAGCTGTTTTTT. Its translation is CASSWGGELFF.

The V gene is TRBV9, the J gene TRBJ2-4; D gene uncertain. V lost 3 bases and J lost 0, with 16 bases in between. Per the germline V gene, CDR1 is SGDLS and CDR2 is YYNGEE. The CDR3 is 17 residues long. The DNA for the CDR3 is TGTGCCAGCAGCGCCAATACTGGGCTACTAGCCAAAAACATTCAGTACTTC. The encoded protein is CASSANTGLLAKNIQYF.

The chain joins TRBV28 to TRBJ1-1, with 10 bases fitting TRBD1. Germline V gene sequence: CDR1 MDHEN, CDR2 SYDVKM. V lost 6 bases, J lost 1 base, and 8 bases stayed unmatched. This CDR3 has 16 amino acids. The CDR3 region has the DNA TGTGCCAGCAGAGGGGACAGGGGTATGAGGAACACTGAAGCTTTCTTT. Encoded protein: CASRGDRGMRNTEAFF.

This clone was detected once. The J gene is TRBJ1-6, the V gene TRBV15; a weak D match, TRBD1 (6 bases). CDR1 LNHNV and CDR2 YYDKDF come from the germline V gene (reference sequence). V lost 7 bases and J 7 bases, leaving 11 bases between the germline ends. This CDR3 is 13 amino acids long. The CDR3 DNA follows: TGTGCCACCACCCAGGGGATCAATTCACCCCTCCACTTT. Amino acid sequence: CATTQGINSPLHF. The variable domain in full, completed from reference TRBV15 and TRBJ1-6, reads DAMVIQNPRYQVTQFGKPVTLSCSQTLNHNVMYWYQQKSSQAPKLLFHYYDKDFNNEADTPDNFQSRRPNTSFCFLDIRSPGLGDTAMYLCATTQGINSPLHFGNGTRLTVT.

V is TRBV9 and J is TRBJ1-1; unclear D gene. The CDR3 totals 15 residues. Trimming took 10 bases from V and 0 from J, leaving 19 bases between them. The V gene's germline CDR1 is SGDLS and CDR2 YYNGEE. Written as DNA, the CDR3 is TGTGCCCTCGCGGCAGAAGAAGACATGAACACTGAAGCTTTCTTT. Translating it yields CALAAEEDMNTEAFF.

V gene TRBV27 combines with J gene TRBJ2-7; possibly TRBD2 for D (6 bases). V gave up 6 bases and J gave up 0 bases, with 21 bases separating them. CDR1 and CDR2 from the germline V gene are MNHEY and SMNVEV (reference sequence). The CDR3 has 17 residues. The CDR3: CASRTVAGGILSYEQYF. DNA for the CDR3: TGTGCCAGCAGAACTGTAGCAGGCGGGATACTCTCCTACGAGCAGTACTTC.

The chain is built from TRBV7-6 and TRBJ2-3; D ambiguous. V dropped 1 base and J dropped 11 bases, with 13 bases sitting between them. This CDR3 comprises 13 residues. Germline CDR1 SGHVS, CDR2 FNYEAQ. The CDR3 coding sequence is TGTGCCAGCAGCTTAGACCCGGGCCCCCTGCAGTATTTT. Protein sequence: CASSLDPGPLQYF.

The rearrangement uses TRBV27 and TRBJ1-3; 8 bases match TRBD1. CDR1 is MNHEY and CDR2 is SMNVEV in the germline V gene (reference sequence). CDR3 size: 16 residues. The V and J ends lost 8 bases and 1 base, in that order; junction bases with no gene match: 10. The CDR3 bases are TGTGCCAGCGGACAGGGTCCATTTGGGTCTGGAAACACCATATATTTT. It specifies CASGQGPFGSGNTIYF.

The V gene is TRBV11-2, the J gene TRBJ2-1; 12 nucleotides agree with TRBD2. This CDR3 comprises 15 residues. V shed 6 bases, J shed 9 bases, and the junction held 9 bases outside the gene matches. Germline CDR1 reads SGHAT; CDR2 reads FQNNGV. The CDR3 spells CASSRPGLAGSEQFF. The DNA for the CDR3 is TGTGCCAGCAGTCGTCCCGGACTAGCGGGAAGTGAGCAGTTCTTC.